These 27 T cell receptor beta chains were sequenced from one sample in a study of T cells after yellow fever vaccination. MiXCR, applied by TCRdb to the 5' RACE reads, yields one record per CDR3 protein. Here the sample spans 150,000 to 200,000 distinct CDR3 sequences, 6% to 7.5% being singletons. The specimen comprised CD4+ T cells sorted from PBMCs, sampled 5 to 6 days after the first yellow fever vaccination. These receptors all come from a man aged 18 to 30 who received the YFV17D yellow fever vaccine.

This clonotype occurred many times. The V gene is TRBV4-1, the J gene TRBJ2-7, with no clear D. The CDR3 sequence is 14 residues long. Germline values: CDR1 MGHRA, CDR2 YSYEKL. Between the trimmed V and J ends, which lost 6 bases and 2 bases, there was a span of 14 bases. CDR3 nucleotide sequence: TGCGCCAGCAGAAGGGTCGGCGGAACCTACGAGCAGTACTTC. Encoded protein: CASRRVGGTYEQYF.

This clonotype was counted many times. V is TRBV12-3 or TRBV12-4 and J is TRBJ1-3, with D perhaps TRBD1 (6 bases). V lost 5 bases and J lost 0, with 8 bases in between. This CDR3 spans 14 amino acids. The CDR3: CASSPGASGNTIYF. Here the CDR3 DNA reads TGTGCCAGCAGTCCGGGGGCCTCTGGAAACACCATATATTTT.

V gene TRBV12-3 or TRBV12-4 combines with J gene TRBJ1-2; 7 nucleotides line up with TRBD1. V gave up 6 bases and J gave up 8 bases; unmatched junction bases: 6. The CDR3 runs to 12 residues. As DNA, the CDR3 is TGTGCCAGCAGACCCGACAGGGACGGCTACACCTTC. Translated: CASRPDRDGYTF.

This clonotype was seen many times. The chain recombines TRBV28 with TRBJ1-5; D gene ambiguous. Trimming pared 1 base from V and 11 bases from J, leaving 24 bases between. CDR3 length: 17 residues. CDR1 is MDHEN, CDR2 SYDVKM, per germline. The CDR3 sequence: CASSLYPRLQPTAAQHF. DNA of the CDR3: TGTGCCAGCAGTTTATACCCTCGGCTTCAACCGACCGCGGCCCAGCATTTT.

This sequence joins TRBV2 and TRBJ1-5; no clear D gene. Deletions cut 3 bases from V and 7 bases from J, with 13 bases between. Germline CDR1 SNHLY, CDR2 FYNNEI. The CDR3 has 14 amino acids. The CDR3: CASSEWSGPQPQHF. Here the CDR3 DNA reads TGTGCCAGCAGTGAGTGGTCCGGTCCCCAGCCCCAGCATTTT.

This clonotype was seen ten or more times. This chain joins TRBV7-2 and TRBJ1-3; D perhaps matches TRBD1 (5 bases). Germline V gene sequence: CDR1 SGHTA, CDR2 FQGNSA. The CDR3 consists of 15 residues. V dropped 5 bases and J dropped 2 bases, with 13 bases sitting between them. The CDR3 nucleotides read TGTGCCAGCAGCCCCCCGGGGACTGCTGGAAACACCATATATTTT. Protein product: CASSPPGTAGNTIYF.

This clonotype came up a few times. The chain joins TRBV18 to TRBJ1-6; 9 positions match TRBD1. Trimming removed 3 bases from V and 7 bases from J; junction bases left unmatched: 4. The CDR3 has 15 residues. Germline V CDR1 and CDR2: KGHSH, LQKENI. The DNA for the CDR3 is TGTGCCAGCTCACCGGGACAGGGCCAAAATTCACCCCTCCACTTT. It yields the protein CASSPGQGQNSPLHF.

This clonotype was detected ten times or more. This chain connects TRBV20-1 to TRBJ2-5, with D perhaps TRBD1 (6 bases). This CDR3 has 13 amino acids. Germline V lookup: CDR1 DFQATT, CDR2 SNEGSKA (reference sequence). V dropped 5 bases and J dropped 5 bases, with 15 bases sitting between them. The CDR3 loop reads CSALLGRGETQYF. CDR3 DNA sequence: TGCAGTGCTCTCCTCGGAAGGGGGGAGACCCAGTACTTC.

This clonotype was counted ten times or more. This chain links TRBV7-2 with TRBJ1-1, with a weak D call TRBD1 (6 bases). Germline V lookup: CDR1 SGHTA, CDR2 FQGNSA. Trimming shortened V by 5 bases and J by 7 bases, and 14 bases separated the two germline ends. The CDR3 has 13 residues. CDR3 amino acids: CASSRRDTFEAFF. For the CDR3, the DNA is TGTGCCAGCAGCCGACGGGACACCTTTGAAGCTTTCTTT. The full variable domain, rest sourced from reference TRBV7-2 and TRBJ1-1, is GAGVSQSPSNKVTEKGKDVELRCDPISGHTALYWYRQSLGQGLEFLIYFQGNSAPDKSGLPSDRFSAERTGGSVSTLTIQRTQQEDSAVYLCASSRRDTFEAFFGQGTRLTVV.

The chain employs TRBV7-2 and TRBJ2-3; maybe TRBD2 (7 bases). CDR1 is SGHTA, CDR2 FQGNSA, per germline. CDR3 size: 15 residues. Trimming took off 3 bases at V and 5 bases at J, with 15 bases between the two ends. CDR3 DNA sequence: TGTGCCAGCAGCTTCGGCGGGGGCCGTGGAGATACGCAGTATTTT. Translating gives CASSFGGGRGDTQYF.

This clonotype was detected ten times or more. V and J are TRBV20-1 and TRBJ2-5; D possibly corresponds to TRBD1 (6 bases). The CDR3 runs 14 residues. With 2 bases removed from V and 1 base from J, the gap between germline ends came to 11 bases. Germline V CDR1 and CDR2: DFQATT, SNEGSKA (reference sequence). CDR3 region: CSARSGAPQETQYF. DNA of the CDR3: TGCAGTGCTAGATCAGGGGCCCCCCAAGAGACCCAGTACTTC.

V is TRBV7-8 and J is TRBJ2-1, with D unresolved. This CDR3 has 13 amino acids. Trimming left V 5 bases short and J 6 bases short, with 11 bases between. In germline, CDR1 is SGHVS, CDR2 FQNEAQ. The CDR3, as DNA: TGTGCCAGCAGCCTCGGGCTACTCAATGAGCAGTTCTTC. Its protein product is CASSLGLLNEQFF.

The sample holds many counts of this clonotype. This rearrangement joins TRBV20-1 to TRBJ2-2, with unresolved D. This CDR3 has 13 amino acids. Germline V CDR1 and CDR2: DFQATT, SNEGSKA (reference sequence). V was clipped by 1 base and J by 2 bases, with 5 bases between them. This chain's CDR3 is CSARVINTGELFF. DNA for the CDR3: TGCAGTGCTAGAGTTATAAACACCGGGGAGCTGTTTTTT.

In this sample, this clonotype turned up many times. This chain uses TRBV7-2 with TRBJ2-3, with D unclear. CDR3 length: 13 amino acids. The germline CDR1 and CDR2 sequences are SGHTA and FQGNSA. Trimming cost V 2 bases and J 3 bases, with 6 bases left between them. DNA of the CDR3: TGTGCCAGCAGCTTAATCGGGACAGATACGCAGTATTTT. Translated, it gives CASSLIGTDTQYF.

This clonotype came up a few times. The V and J genes are TRBV3-1 and TRBJ2-7; TRBD1 matches at 7 bases. This CDR3 is 15 amino acids long. CDR1 and CDR2 (germline): LGHDT, YNNKEL (reference sequence). Trimming at V came to 4 bases and at J to 3 bases, leaving 9 bases not matched to a gene. The CDR3 region has the DNA TGTGCCAGCAGCCCGTACGGACAGGACCTCTACGAGCAGTACTTC. Encoded protein: CASSPYGQDLYEQYF.

This clonotype was detected ten times or more. The V and J genes are TRBV30 and TRBJ2-1; either TRBD1 or TRBD2 may fit D (5 bases each). Germline CDR1 reads GTSNPN; CDR2 reads SVGIG (reference sequence). V lost 1 base and J lost 5, with 15 bases in between. This CDR3 has 15 residues. The CDR3 loop is CAWSGDENLHNEQFF. The CDR3 DNA is TGTGCCTGGAGTGGGGACGAAAATTTGCACAATGAGCAGTTCTTC.

The chain combines TRBV6-5 with TRBJ2-3, with TRBD2 identical over 7 bases. Germline V gene lookup returns CDR1 MNHEY and CDR2 SVGAGI. After removal of 2 bases from V and 4 bases from J, the junction contained 3 bases not matched to a gene. This CDR3 is built from 14 residues. CDR3 nucleotide sequence: TGTGCCAGCAGTTACGGGAGGGAAGCAGATACGCAGTATTTT. This codes for CASSYGREADTQYF.

This clonotype has only a few counts. The genes are TRBV7-3 and TRBJ2-7; 8 positions match TRBD2. The J segment lost 1 base and the V segment lost 2 bases, leaving 4 bases of the junction unmatched. Germline CDR1 is SGHTA and CDR2 is FQGTGA. The CDR3 runs 15 residues. The chain's CDR3 is CASSLEGLVSYEQYV. CDR3 coding DNA: TGTGCCAGCAGCTTAGAGGGACTAGTATCCTACGAGCAGTACGTC.

The rearrangement links TRBV5-4 to TRBJ2-3; maybe TRBD1 (5 bases). V gave up 0 bases and J gave up 7 bases, with 12 bases separating them. Germline V gives CDR1 SGHNT, CDR2 YYREEE (reference sequence). The CDR3 extends over 14 amino acids. The chain's CDR3 is CASSLEVPGNTQYF. CDR3 nucleotides: TGTGCCAGCAGCTTGGAGGTCCCAGGGAATACGCAGTATTTT.

The table lists this clonotype with many counts. The gene calls are TRBV20-1 and TRBJ1-1, with a tentative D call TRBD1 (6 bases). The ends were cut back, 2 bases at V and 0 bases at J, with 10 bases in the middle. There are 14 residues in the CDR3. Germline lookup yields CDR1 DFQATT and CDR2 SNEGSKA (reference sequence). CDR3 nucleotide sequence: TGCAGTGCTAGAAACGGGGGCATGAACACTGAAGCTTTCTTT. Translated, it gives CSARNGGMNTEAFF.

This clonotype was counted between two and nine times. The chain is built from TRBV29-1 and TRBJ2-1, with unresolved D. CDR1 is SQVTM, CDR2 ANQGSEA, per germline. The V and J ends lost 8 bases and 8 bases respectively, with 13 bases between them. The CDR3 loop spans 11 amino acids. The CDR3: CSCAGTYEQFF. Here the CDR3 DNA reads TGCAGCTGCGCTGGAACATATGAGCAGTTCTTC.

V gene TRBV2 combines with J gene TRBJ1-2; 8 bases align to TRBD1. The V segment lost 6 bases and the J segment 6 bases; nucleotides outside the gene matches: 6. This CDR3 is built from 13 residues. Per germline, CDR1 SNHLY and CDR2 FYNNEI. CDR3 bases: TGTGCCAGCAGCGCTTGGACAGGGAATGGCTACACCTTC. The encoded protein is CASSAWTGNGYTF.

CDR3 nucleotides: TGTGCCACCAGCAGAGATGCGGTATCCCAGCCCCAGCATTTT. It yields the protein CATSRDAVSQPQHF. This sequence joins TRBV15 and TRBJ1-5; no clear D gene. CDR3 size: 14 residues. Germline CDR1 reads LNHNV; CDR2 reads YYDKDF (reference sequence). V was trimmed by 0 bases and J by 7 bases, leaving 10 bases between them.

The rearrangement uses TRBV19 and TRBJ2-1; 12 nucleotides align to TRBD2. Losses at the gene ends were 5 bases for V and 9 bases for J; bases not matched to a gene: 8. Germline assignment: CDR1 LNHDA and CDR2 SQIVND (reference sequence). The CDR3 length is 15 residues. This chain's CDR3 is CASSVTSGGPGEQFF. The CDR3 DNA is TGTGCCAGTAGTGTTACTAGCGGGGGGCCCGGTGAGCAGTTCTTC.

This clonotype has a count of ten or more. V usage is TRBV14 and J usage is TRBJ1-4; D possibly corresponds to TRBD1 (5 bases). V dropped 3 bases and J dropped 7 bases, with 12 bases sitting between them. CDR3 size: 14 residues. Germline V gene lookup returns CDR1 SGHDN and CDR2 FVKESK. The DNA for the CDR3 is TGTGCCAGCAGCCAGGACACATCGCGTGAAAAACTGTTTTTT. Translation: CASSQDTSREKLFF.

This clonotype has at least ten counts. The chain combines TRBV7-2 with TRBJ2-3; the D gene could be TRBD1 or TRBD2 (5 bases each). V gave up 7 bases and J gave up 0 bases, with 14 bases separating them. CDR1 and CDR2 from the germline V gene are SGHTA and FQGNSA. The CDR3 length is 15 residues. CDR3 nucleotide sequence: TGTGCCAGCAACTTGCGGAGGACAAGCACAGATACGCAGTATTTT. Residues: CASNLRRTSTDTQYF.

This clonotype was counted between two and nine times. This chain links TRBV7-3 with TRBJ2-1, with 13 positions matching TRBD2. V was pared by 5 bases and J by 9 bases, with 7 bases of the junction left unmatched. The CDR3 sequence is 15 residues long. Germline assignment: CDR1 SGHTA and CDR2 FQGTGA. CDR3 sequence: CASSPTSGGAGEQFF. DNA of the CDR3: TGTGCCAGCAGCCCAACTAGCGGGGGGGCCGGTGAGCAGTTCTTC.